A selection of T cell receptor beta chains follows, all from one sample in a study of OX40 agonist ivuxolimab in advanced cancers. Only in-frame clones appear in the TCRdb table, and some are missing; sequencing was by immunoSEQ multiplex PCR. Here the sample spans tens of thousands of clones, approximately 80% being singletons. This material consisted of CD4+ or CD8+ T cells sorted from blood, taken in a trial of the OX40 agonist ivuxolimab. The receptor set was obtained from an adult with an advanced solid tumor such as melanoma, head and neck, liver or kidney cancer. Both conserved end residues are part of each CDR3. D genes are given only for firm matches. Expanded clones get a size class; other rows say once, few or many, or leave the size out.

abundance,v_gene,d_gene,j_gene,CDR3nt,CDR3aa
.,TRBV7-2,.,TRBJ1-5,TGTGCCAGCAGCTTCTACAATAATCAGCCCCAGCATTTT,CASSFYNNQPQHF
.,TRBV27,TRBD1,TRBJ2-7,TGTGCCAGCAGCTGGGGACAGGCTAATTCCTACGAGCAGTACTTC,CASSWGQANSYEQYF
.,TRBV2,TRBD1,TRBJ1-5,TGTGCCAGCAGTGAAGGGAGGGGGCCCACCTTAATGAGTAATCAGCCCCAGCATTTT,CASSEGRGPTLMSNQPQHF
.,TRBV5-6,.,TRBJ2-3,TGTGCCAGCAGCTTCCGGGGTCGCCCCGATACGCAGTATTTT,CASSFRGRPDTQYF
.,TRBV5-1,.,TRBJ2-5,TGCGCCAGCAGCTCCCCCGGGGTAGCCCCAACGGAGACCCAGTACTTC,CASSSPGVAPTETQYF
.,TRBV5-5,.,TRBJ2-7,TGTGCCAGCAGCTTGGACTTCTACGAGCAGTACTTC,CASSLDFYEQYF
.,TRBV27,.,TRBJ2-7,TGTGCCAGCAGTTTATCCCCAGACAGCTACGAGCAGTACTTC,CASSLSPDSYEQYF
.,TRBV7-9,.,TRBJ1-5,TGTGCCAGCAGCTCTACGAAACAGCCCCAGCATTTT,CASSSTKQPQHF
.,TRBV7-9,TRBD2,TRBJ2-3,TGTGCCAGCACGGGGGGGGGCACAGATACGCAGTATTTT,CASTGGGTDTQYF
few,TRBV27,TRBD2,TRBJ2-1,TGTGCCAGCAGCCTAGAGGGGCCGACTAGCGGGAGAAATGAGCAGTTCTTC,CASSLEGPTSGRNEQFF
.,TRBV7-8,.,TRBJ2-5,TGTGCCAGCAGCTTAGGGACTCAAGCGAGGTGGGAGACCCAGTACTTC,CASSLGTQARWETQYF
many,TRBV5-1,TRBD1,TRBJ2-5,TGCGCCAGCAGCCCAGCGTCCGACAGGGACCAAGAGACCCAGTACTTC,CASSPASDRDQETQYF
.,TRBV5-4,.,TRBJ1-2,TGTGCCAGCAGCTTGGGACCGCGGGATGGCTACACCTTC,CASSLGPRDGYTF
few,TRBV13,TRBD2,TRBJ2-2,TGTGCCAGCAGCACGGTAGCGGGGAACACCGGGGAGCTGTTTTTT,CASSTVAGNTGELFF
.,TRBV5-1,.,TRBJ2-3,TGCGCCAGCAGCTTGCAGGGGAGAAGCACAGATACGCAGTATTTT,CASSLQGRSTDTQYF
many,TRBV5-1,TRBD2,TRBJ2-3,TGCGCCAGCAGCTCAGAGCGGGGGGCCGGCACAGATACGCAGTATTTT,CASSSERGAGTDTQYF
.,TRBV5-4,TRBD1,TRBJ1-3,TGTGCCAGCAGCCCGGGACAGGGGGCTGGAAACACCATATATTTT,CASSPGQGAGNTIYF
.,TRBV4-1,.,TRBJ2-3,TGCGCCAGCAGCCAAGAGGAGTCGGGGACAGATACGCAGTATTTT,CASSQEESGTDTQYF
once,TRBV25-1,TRBD1,TRBJ1-2,TGTGCCAGCAGTGCCGACAGGGGGTACGGCTACACCTTC,CASSADRGYGYTF
.,TRBV10-2,.,TRBJ1-1,TGCGCCAGCAGCCCATACTACAGGGACACTGAAGCTTTCTTT,CASSPYYRDTEAFF
.,TRBV6-5,.,TRBJ1-1,TGTGCCAGCAAAGGGATGGGGGAAGAGGGGACTGAAGCTTTCTTT,CASKGMGEEGTEAFF
.,TRBV15,.,TRBJ1-6,TGTGCCACCGGGCAGGGCACACCCCTCCACTTT,CATGQGTPLHF
.,TRBV11-2,.,TRBJ1-1,TGTGCCAGCAGCTCGGTGACGTGGCGGAAAACTGAAGCTTTCTTT,CASSSVTWRKTEAFF
many,TRBV7-9,.,TRBJ1-2,TGTGCCAGCAGCTTAGGGACAACTCGTAACTATGGCTACACCTTC,CASSLGTTRNYGYTF
.,TRBV5-4,.,TRBJ1-2,TGTGCCAGCAGCGGTGTGGGGCTCGACTATGGCTACACCTTC,CASSGVGLDYGYTF